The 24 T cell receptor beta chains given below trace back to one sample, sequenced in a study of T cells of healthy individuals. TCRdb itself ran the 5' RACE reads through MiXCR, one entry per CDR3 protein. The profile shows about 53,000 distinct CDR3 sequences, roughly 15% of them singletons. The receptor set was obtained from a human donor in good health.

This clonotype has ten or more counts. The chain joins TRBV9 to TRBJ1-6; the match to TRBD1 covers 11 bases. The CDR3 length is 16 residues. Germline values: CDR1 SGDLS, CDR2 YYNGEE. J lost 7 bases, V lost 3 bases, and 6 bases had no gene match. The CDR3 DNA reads TGTGCCAGCAGCGCCCAGGACAGGGGGCCCAATTCACCCCTCCACTTT. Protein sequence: CASSAQDRGPNSPLHF.

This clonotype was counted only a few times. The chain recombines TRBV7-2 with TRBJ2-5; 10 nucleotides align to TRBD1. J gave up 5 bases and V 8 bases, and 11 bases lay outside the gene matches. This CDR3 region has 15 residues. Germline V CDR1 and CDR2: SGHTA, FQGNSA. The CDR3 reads CASREDRGFVETQYF. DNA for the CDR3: TGTGCCAGCCGGGAGGACAGGGGGTTTGTGGAGACCCAGTACTTC.

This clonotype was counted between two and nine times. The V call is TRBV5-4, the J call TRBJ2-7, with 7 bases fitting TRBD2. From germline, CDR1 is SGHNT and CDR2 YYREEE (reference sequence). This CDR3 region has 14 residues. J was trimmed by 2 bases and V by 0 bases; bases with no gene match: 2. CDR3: CASSLDSGTYEQYF. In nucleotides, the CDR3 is TGTGCCAGCAGCTTGGACAGCGGGACCTACGAGCAGTACTTC.

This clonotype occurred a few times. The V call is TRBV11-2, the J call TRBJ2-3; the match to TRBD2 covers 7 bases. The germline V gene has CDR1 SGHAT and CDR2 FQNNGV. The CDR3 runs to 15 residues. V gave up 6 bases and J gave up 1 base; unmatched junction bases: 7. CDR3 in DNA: TGTGCCAGCAGGCCCGGGAGCGGGGGCACAGATACGCAGTATTTT. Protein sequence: CASRPGSGGTDTQYF. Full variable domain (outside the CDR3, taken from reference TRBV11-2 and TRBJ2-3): EAGVAQSPRYKIIEKRQSVAFWCNPISGHATLYWYQQILGQGPKLLIQFQNNGVVDDSQLPKDRFSAERLKGVDSTLKIQPAKLEDSAVYLCASRPGSGGTDTQYFGPGTRLTVL.

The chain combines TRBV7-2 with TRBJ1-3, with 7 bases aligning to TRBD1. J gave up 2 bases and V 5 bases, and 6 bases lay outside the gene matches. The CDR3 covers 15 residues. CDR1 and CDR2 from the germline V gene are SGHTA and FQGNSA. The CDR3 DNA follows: TGTGCCAGCAGCAGATGGGACAGCACTGGAAACACCATATATTTT. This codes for CASSRWDSTGNTIYF.

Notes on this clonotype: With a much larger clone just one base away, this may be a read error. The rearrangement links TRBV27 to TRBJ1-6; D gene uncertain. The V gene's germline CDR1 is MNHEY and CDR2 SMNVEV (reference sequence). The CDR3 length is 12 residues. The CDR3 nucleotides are TGTGCCAGCAGGGAAAGAAATTCACCCCTCAACTTT. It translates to CASRERNSPLNF.

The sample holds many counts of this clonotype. The CDR3 protein is CASSWNRDLTYTQYF. CDR3 sequence (DNA): TGTGCCAGCAGCTGGAACAGGGATCTCACGTATACGCAGTATTTT. The chain couples TRBV7-9 to TRBJ2-3, with D possibly matching TRBD1 (6 bases). With 4 bases removed from V and 7 bases from J, the gap between germline ends came to 18 bases. The CDR3 runs to 15 residues. Germline V lookup: CDR1 SEHNR, CDR2 FQNEAQ (reference sequence).

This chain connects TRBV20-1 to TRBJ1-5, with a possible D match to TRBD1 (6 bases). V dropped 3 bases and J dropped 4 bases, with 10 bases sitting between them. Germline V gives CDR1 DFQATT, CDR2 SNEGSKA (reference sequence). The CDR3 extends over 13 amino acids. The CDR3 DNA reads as TGCAGTGCTAGGACAGGAGAAAATCAGCCCCAGCATTTT. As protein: CSARTGENQPQHF.

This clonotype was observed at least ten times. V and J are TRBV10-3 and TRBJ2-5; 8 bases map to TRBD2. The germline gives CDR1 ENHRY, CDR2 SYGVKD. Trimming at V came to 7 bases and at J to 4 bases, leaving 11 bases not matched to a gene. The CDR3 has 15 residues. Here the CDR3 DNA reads TGTGCCATCACCCAAGGGCCGCTAGCGGGAGAGACCCAGTACTTC. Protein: CAITQGPLAGETQYF.

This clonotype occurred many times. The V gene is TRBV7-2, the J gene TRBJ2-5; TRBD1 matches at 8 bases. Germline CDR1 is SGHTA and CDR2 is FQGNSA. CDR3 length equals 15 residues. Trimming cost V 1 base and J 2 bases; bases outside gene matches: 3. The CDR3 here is CASSLVDRAQETQYF. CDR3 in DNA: TGTGCCAGCAGCTTAGTGGACAGGGCTCAAGAGACCCAGTACTTC.

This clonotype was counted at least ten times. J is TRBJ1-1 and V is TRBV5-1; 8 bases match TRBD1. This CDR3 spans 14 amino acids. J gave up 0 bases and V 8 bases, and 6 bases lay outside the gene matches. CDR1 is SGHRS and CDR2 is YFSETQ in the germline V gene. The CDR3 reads CASSGGGLNTEAFF. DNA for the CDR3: TGCGCCAGTTCAGGGGGCGGGTTGAACACTGAAGCTTTCTTT.

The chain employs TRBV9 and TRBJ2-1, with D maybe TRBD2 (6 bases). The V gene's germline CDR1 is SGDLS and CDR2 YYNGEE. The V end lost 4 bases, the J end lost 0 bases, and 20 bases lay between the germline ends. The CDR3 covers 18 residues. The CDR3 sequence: CASSPVGGPLSSYNEQFF. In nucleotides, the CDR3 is TGTGCCAGCAGCCCAGTGGGGGGACCCCTGAGCTCCTACAATGAGCAGTTCTTC. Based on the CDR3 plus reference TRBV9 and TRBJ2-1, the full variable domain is DSGVTQTPKHLITATGQRVTLRCSPRSGDLSVYWYQQSLDQGLQFLIQYYNGEERAKGNILERFSAQQFPDLHSELNLSSLELGDSALYFCASSPVGGPLSSYNEQFFGPGTRLTVL.

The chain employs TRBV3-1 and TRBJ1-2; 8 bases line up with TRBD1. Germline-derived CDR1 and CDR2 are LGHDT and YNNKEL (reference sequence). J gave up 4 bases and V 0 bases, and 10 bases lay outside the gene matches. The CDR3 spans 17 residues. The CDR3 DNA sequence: TGTGCCAGCAGCCAAGAGGGCGCACCAGGGGGCGGCTATGGCTACACCTTC. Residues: CASSQEGAPGGGYGYTF. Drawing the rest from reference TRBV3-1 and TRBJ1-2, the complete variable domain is DTAVSQTPKYLVTQMGNDKSIKCEQNLGHDTMYWYKQDSKKFLKIMFSYNNKELIINETVPNRFSPKSPDKAHLNLHINSLELGDSAVYFCASSQEGAPGGGYGYTFGSGTRLTVV.

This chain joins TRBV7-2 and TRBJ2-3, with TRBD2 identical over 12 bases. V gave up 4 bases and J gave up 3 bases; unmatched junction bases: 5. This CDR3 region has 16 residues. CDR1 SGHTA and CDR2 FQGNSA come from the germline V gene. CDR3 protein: CASSSGTSGFTDTQYF. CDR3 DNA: TGTGCCAGCAGCTCAGGGACTAGCGGGTTTACAGATACGCAGTATTTT.

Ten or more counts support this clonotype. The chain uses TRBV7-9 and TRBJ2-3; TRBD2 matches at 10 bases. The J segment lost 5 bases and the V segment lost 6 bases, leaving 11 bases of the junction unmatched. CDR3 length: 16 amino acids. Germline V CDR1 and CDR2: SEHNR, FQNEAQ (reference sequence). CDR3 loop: CASRHTSGDTGDTQYF. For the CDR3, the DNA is TGTGCCAGCAGGCATACTAGCGGGGACACCGGAGATACGCAGTATTTT.

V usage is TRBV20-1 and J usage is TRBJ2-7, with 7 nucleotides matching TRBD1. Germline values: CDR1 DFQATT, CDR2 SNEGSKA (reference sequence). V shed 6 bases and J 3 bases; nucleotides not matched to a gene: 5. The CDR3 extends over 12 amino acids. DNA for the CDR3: TGCAGTGCCGACGACAGGGACTACGAGCAGTACTTC. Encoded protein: CSADDRDYEQYF.

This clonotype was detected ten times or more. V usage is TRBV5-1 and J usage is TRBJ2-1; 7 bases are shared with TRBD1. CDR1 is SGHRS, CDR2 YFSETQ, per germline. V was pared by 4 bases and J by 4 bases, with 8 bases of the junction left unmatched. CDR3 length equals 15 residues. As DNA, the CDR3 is TGCGCCAGCAGCACCACAGGGGTACCGTACAATGAGCAGTTCTTC. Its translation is CASSTTGVPYNEQFF.

In nucleotides, the CDR3 is TGTGCCACCAGTGATTTGGCTAGCGGGGCGCAAGAGACCCAGTACTTC. This translates into CATSDLASGAQETQYF. The chain uses TRBV24-1 and TRBJ2-5; TRBD2 matches 9 bases. V dropped 0 bases and J dropped 2; count of bases not matched to a gene: 3. The CDR3 spans 16 residues. CDR1 and CDR2 (germline): KGHDR, SFDVKD.

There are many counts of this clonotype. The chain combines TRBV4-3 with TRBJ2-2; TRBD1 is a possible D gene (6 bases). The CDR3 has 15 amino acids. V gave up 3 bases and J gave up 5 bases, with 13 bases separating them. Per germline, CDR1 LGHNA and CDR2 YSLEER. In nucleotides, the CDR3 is TGCGCCAGCAGCCACGCAGGGGAAGGGACCGGGGAGCTGTTTTTT. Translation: CASSHAGEGTGELFF.

CDR3: CASARGGEKLFF. The CDR3 DNA sequence: TGTGCCAGTGCTAGGGGCGGAGAAAAACTGTTTTTT. The chain couples TRBV12-3 or TRBV12-4 to TRBJ1-4; D is perhaps TRBD1 (5 bases). The CDR3 extends over 12 amino acids. The germline V and J ends were trimmed by 9 bases and 8 bases, with 13 bases remaining between them.

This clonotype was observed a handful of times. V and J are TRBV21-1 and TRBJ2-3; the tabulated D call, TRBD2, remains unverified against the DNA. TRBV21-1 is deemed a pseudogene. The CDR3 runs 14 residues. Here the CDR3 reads CAERATGGQDTQYF. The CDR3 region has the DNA TGTGCCGAGAGAGCCACGGGGGGGCAAGATACGCAGTATTTT.

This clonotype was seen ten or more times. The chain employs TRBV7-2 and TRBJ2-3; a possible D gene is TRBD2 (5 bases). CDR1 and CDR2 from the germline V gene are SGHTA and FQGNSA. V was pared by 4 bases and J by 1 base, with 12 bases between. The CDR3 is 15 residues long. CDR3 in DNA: TGTGCCAGCAGCTCCCGGTTCGGGGGCACAGATACGCAGTATTTT. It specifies CASSSRFGGTDTQYF.

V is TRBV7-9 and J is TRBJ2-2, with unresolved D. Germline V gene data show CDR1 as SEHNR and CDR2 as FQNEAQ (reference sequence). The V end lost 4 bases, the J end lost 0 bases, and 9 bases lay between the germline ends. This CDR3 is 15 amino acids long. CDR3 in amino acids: CASSSGSANTGELFF. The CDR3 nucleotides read TGTGCCAGCAGCTCCGGATCCGCGAACACCGGGGAGCTGTTTTTT.

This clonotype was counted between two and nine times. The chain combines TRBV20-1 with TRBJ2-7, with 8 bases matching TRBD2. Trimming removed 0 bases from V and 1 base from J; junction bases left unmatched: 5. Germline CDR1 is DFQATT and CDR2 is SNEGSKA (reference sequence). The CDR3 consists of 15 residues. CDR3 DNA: TGCAGTGCTAGAGATGCCGAGCGGGGGTCCTACGAGCAGTACTTC. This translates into CSARDAERGSYEQYF.